This T cell receptor (beta chain) was captured by sequencing in a study of tumor and adjacent non-tumor tissue in lung cancer. Study-wide context: Aged about 31 to 85 years, patients included under 13 men and roughly 5 women with stage I to III disease. General study findings and limits: Tumor repertoires had a smaller top 100 clone share than normal lung. Significantly higher TCR diversity was found in tumor than normal lung.

The CDR3 totals 12 residues. The germline gives CDR1 SGHNT, CDR2 YENEEA. V lost 7 bases and J lost 14, with 15 bases in between. TCRbeta libraries were built with three rounds of nested PCR, modified from ARM-PCR. TCRdb reanalysed the multiplex PCR reads using MiXCR and keeps one entry per CDR3 protein. The table includes around 210,000 distinct CDR3 sequences, about two thirds detected once. In the case of this clonotype: Antigen specificity is unknown.

The template was RNA from unsorted bulk tissue. This receptor was identified in a man in his sixties with non-small cell lung cancer. The chain recombines TRBV11-3 with TRBJ1-6; D is undetermined. The sample taken for sequencing was lung tumor tissue. CDR3 nucleotides: TGTGCCAGCAACGACGCTTATCCAGCCCTCCACTTT. Its translation is CASNDAYPALHF.